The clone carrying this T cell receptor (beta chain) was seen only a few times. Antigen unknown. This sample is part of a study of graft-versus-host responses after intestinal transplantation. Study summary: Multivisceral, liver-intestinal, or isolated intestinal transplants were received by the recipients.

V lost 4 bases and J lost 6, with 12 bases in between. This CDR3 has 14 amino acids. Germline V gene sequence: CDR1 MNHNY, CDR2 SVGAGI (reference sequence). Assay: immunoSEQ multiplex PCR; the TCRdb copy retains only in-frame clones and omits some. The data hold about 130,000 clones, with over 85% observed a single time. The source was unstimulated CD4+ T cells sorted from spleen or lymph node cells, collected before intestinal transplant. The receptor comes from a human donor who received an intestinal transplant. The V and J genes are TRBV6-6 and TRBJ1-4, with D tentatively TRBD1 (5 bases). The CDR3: CASSFDSSYEKLFF. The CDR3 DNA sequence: TGTGCCAGCAGTTTCGACAGCTCATATGAAAAACTGTTTTTT.